This note documents a single T cell receptor (beta chain) sequence. Its cognate antigen is unknown. At the DNA level, this CDR3 is encoded by other sequences in the same sample as well. These data come from a study of shared clonotypes between healthy human individuals. Study outcomes and limitations: Inspection by rarefaction showed sorted-subset sequencing to be incomplete despite large depth. Of the naive CD4 clonotypes, around 5% were shared across several donors. Unshared clonotypes carried lower generation probabilities than those common to all four donors.

The germline V and J ends were trimmed by 6 bases and 0 bases, with 9 bases remaining between them. CDR3 size: 13 residues. The germline V gene encodes CDR1 LNHDA and CDR2 SQIVND (reference sequence). Naive CD8 populations comprised CD45RO-negative cells positively selected for CCR7, excluding terminally differentiated effector memory CD45RA+ cells. Repertoires were generated with immunoSEQ multiplex PCR, while TCRdb's copy carries only in-frame clones and drops some. The table records 2 million or so clones, about 95% of them present only once. The sample taken for sequencing was naive CD8+ T cells sorted from blood. This TCR came from a man aged 18 to 29 in good health. The chain recombines TRBV19 with TRBJ2-7, with D possibly TRBD2 on 5 matching bases. The CDR3 bases are TGTGCCAGTAGCCCGAGGGTCTCCTACGAGCAGTACTTC. Protein sequence: CASSPRVSYEQYF.